The 14 T cell receptor beta chains below come from one sample, sequenced in a study of somatic mutations in cytotoxic T cells in rheumatoid arthritis. The data were produced by immunoSEQ multiplex PCR, yet TCRdb's version contains in-frame clones alone and is incomplete. The repertoire holds 8,000 to 13,000 clones, with around 81% as singletons. Sequenced sample: CD8+ T cells sorted from blood. These receptors all stem from a woman in her 50s in good health.

The chain uses TRBV7-8 and TRBJ1-1, with D possibly matching TRBD1 (5 bases). The length of the CDR3 is 14 residues. Germline assignment: CDR1 SGHVS and CDR2 FQNEAQ. The V end was cut by 5 bases, the J end by 0 bases, with 10 bases between. CDR3 nucleotides: TGTGCCAGCAGCCCCGGCAGGGTGAACACTGAAGCTTTCTTT. This codes for CASSPGRVNTEAFF.

The V and J genes are TRBV6-6 and TRBJ2-7; tentative D call: TRBD1 (6 bases). Trimming pared 5 bases from V and 0 bases from J, leaving 14 bases between. Germline V CDR1 and CDR2: MNHNY, SVGAGI (reference sequence). The CDR3 consists of 15 residues. CDR3 sequence reads: CASSPRTAISYEQYF. The CDR3 nucleotides read TGTGCCAGCAGTCCTAGGACAGCAATCTCCTACGAGCAGTACTTC.

CDR3: CASGTTSEIYNEQFF. The DNA for the CDR3 is TGTGCCAGCGGAACCACTAGCGAGATTTACAATGAGCAGTTCTTC. This chain joins TRBV7-8 and TRBJ2-1, with 7 bases identical to TRBD2. The germline gives CDR1 SGHVS, CDR2 FQNEAQ. The ends lost 8 bases at V and 4 bases at J; junction bases unmatched: 11. CDR3 length: 15 residues.

This chain connects TRBV7-2 to TRBJ2-1; possibly TRBD2 for D (6 bases). Looked up from germline, CDR1 is SGHTA and CDR2 is FQGNSA. Trimming cost V 1 base and J 2 bases, with 15 bases left between them. The CDR3 has 17 amino acids. The CDR3 loop reads CASSLGEEGTPYNEQFF. The CDR3 DNA reads TGTGCCAGCAGCTTAGGGGAGGAGGGGACCCCCTACAATGAGCAGTTCTTC.

This clone was seen only once. The rearrangement links TRBV6-5 to TRBJ2-7, with unresolved D. Germline values: CDR1 MNHEY, CDR2 SVGAGI. Trimming removed 1 base at V and 0 bases at J, with 4 bases between. The CDR3 consists of 13 residues. CDR3 loop: CASSYLHSYEQYF. CDR3 nucleotides: TGTGCCAGCAGTTACTTACACTCCTACGAGCAGTACTTC.

CDR3 DNA: TGTGCCAGCAGCTTAGCGCAGTCAGATACGCAGTATTTT. This gives the protein CASSLAQSDTQYF. This chain connects TRBV7-8 to TRBJ2-3; no clear D gene. CDR1 is SGHVS, CDR2 FQNEAQ, per germline. V gave up 0 bases and J gave up 4 bases, with 5 bases separating them. The CDR3 is 13 amino acids.

The chain employs TRBV5-6 and TRBJ2-5; no reliable D call. Germline CDR1 and CDR2: SGHDT and YYEEEE. V gave up 2 bases and J gave up 0 bases, with 5 bases separating them. CDR3 size: 13 residues. CDR3 loop: CASSFRYQETQYF. CDR3 coding DNA: TGTGCCAGCAGCTTCCGGTACCAAGAGACCCAGTACTTC.

With respect to this clone: Other DNA variants within this sample encode the same CDR3. The gene calls are TRBV7-9 and TRBJ1-6, with D tentatively TRBD1 (5 bases). The ends were cut back, 6 bases at V and 8 bases at J, with 17 bases in the middle. Germline V gene data show CDR1 as SEHNR and CDR2 as FQNEAQ (reference sequence). The CDR3 runs to 15 residues. CDR3 bases: TGTGCCAGCAGACACCGGGGGGAGGGTGATTCACCCCTCCACTTT. The encoded protein is CASRHRGEGDSPLHF.

This chain joins TRBV6-1 and TRBJ2-7, with a weak D call TRBD2 (6 bases). This CDR3 spans 17 amino acids. The V end lost 4 bases, the J end lost 1 base, and 20 bases lay between the germline ends. Germline loops: CDR1 MNHNS, CDR2 SASEGT. CDR3 sequence reads: CASSAQGFGGLSYEQYF. The CDR3 bases are TGTGCCAGCAGTGCCCAGGGTTTCGGGGGTCTGTCCTACGAGCAGTACTTC.

The rearrangement uses TRBV6-6 and TRBJ1-1, with D tentatively TRBD1 (5 bases). Germline V lookup: CDR1 MNHNY, CDR2 SVGAGI (reference sequence). The V end lost 8 bases, the J end lost 1 base, and 14 bases lay between the germline ends. This CDR3 contains 14 residues. The chain's CDR3 is CASGVGQGNTEAFF. CDR3 coding DNA: TGTGCCAGCGGAGTGGGTCAGGGGAACACTGAAGCTTTCTTT.

This rearrangement joins TRBV7-9 to TRBJ2-1, with 9 bases identical to TRBD1. The CDR3 consists of 16 residues. Germline values: CDR1 SEHNR, CDR2 FQNEAQ (reference sequence). The J segment lost 4 bases and the V segment lost 2 bases, leaving 6 bases of the junction unmatched. DNA for the CDR3: TGTGCCAGCAGCTTAACCGGGACAGGGCTTTACAATGAGCAGTTCTTC. This gives the protein CASSLTGTGLYNEQFF.

The genes are TRBV6-6 and TRBJ2-4; D unclear. V gave up 6 bases and J gave up 0 bases, with 12 bases separating them. Germline loops: CDR1 MNHNY, CDR2 SVGAGI (reference sequence). This CDR3 comprises 15 residues. CDR3 amino acids: CASSHISGAKNIQYF. CDR3 nucleotide sequence: TGTGCCAGCAGCCATATCTCGGGAGCCAAAAACATTCAGTACTTC.

The chain couples TRBV2 to TRBJ2-2; 9 bases line up with TRBD1. Trimming took 4 bases from V and 6 from J; bases not matched to a gene: 3. Germline V gene sequence: CDR1 SNHLY, CDR2 FYNNEI. This CDR3 has 14 amino acids. The DNA of the CDR3 is TGTGCCAGCAGTGCTACAGGGGGCCCCGGGGAGCTGTTTTTT. Residues: CASSATGGPGELFF.

This clone was recorded a few times. The same CDR3 also results from other DNA sequences found in this sample. The V call is TRBV5-8, the J call TRBJ1-1, with 12 bases identical to TRBD1. CDR3 length: 14 residues. From germline, CDR1 is SGHTS and CDR2 YDEGEE. V gave up 4 bases and J gave up 5 bases; unmatched junction bases: 3. CDR3 nucleotides: TGTGCCAGCAGCCTGGGACAGGGGGCAACTGAAGCTTTCTTT. Translating gives CASSLGQGATEAFF.